Below, 26 T cell receptor beta chains from the same sample are listed, as sequenced in a study of OX40 agonist ivuxolimab in advanced cancers. Assay used: immunoSEQ multiplex PCR; TCRdb lists only in-frame clones, some missing. The sample lists 17,000 or so clones, over 75% occurring once. The sequencing here drew on CD4+ or CD8+ T cells sorted from blood, taken in a trial of the OX40 agonist ivuxolimab. Receptors originate from an adult with an advanced solid tumor such as melanoma, head and neck, liver or kidney cancer.

The rearrangement links TRBV10-2 to TRBJ2-5, with 10 bases fitting TRBD2. The closer fit of TRBJ2-7 to the DNA end suggests the J call may be wrong. Germline assignment: CDR1 WSHSY and CDR2 SAAADI. This CDR3 has 17 amino acids. In nucleotides, the CDR3 is TGCGCCAGCAGTGATGGGACTAGCGCCAGGGCGGCCTACGAGCAGTACTTC. Protein: CASSDGTSARAAYEQYF.

Relative to its sample, this clone is medium-sized (0.01 to 0.1%). The rearrangement uses TRBV7-8 and TRBJ2-7; a possible D gene is TRBD2 (5 bases). Trimming removed 3 bases from V and 4 bases from J, with 19 bases in between. Germline V CDR1 and CDR2: SGHVS, FQNEAQ. The CDR3 is 16 amino acids. The CDR3 DNA sequence: TGTGCCAGCAGCTTCTCGGTAACTAGGAGTGGGTACGAGCAGTACTTC. Its translation is CASSFSVTRSGYEQYF.

V and J are TRBV7-9 and TRBJ2-1, with 8 bases lining up with TRBD2. Germline-derived CDR1 and CDR2 are SEHNR and FQNEAQ (reference sequence). V lost 2 bases, J lost 2 bases, and 11 bases stayed unmatched. CDR3 length: 18 amino acids. The CDR3 DNA reads as TGTGCCAGCAGCTTAAAGGTTGGCGGGAGGACCACCTACAATGAGCAGTTCTTC. It codes for CASSLKVGGRTTYNEQFF.

V gene TRBV5-6 combines with J gene TRBJ2-7; the D gene is possibly TRBD1 (6 bases). The CDR3 length is 14 residues. Trimming removed 0 bases from V and 1 base from J, with 8 bases in between. Looked up from germline, CDR1 is SGHDT and CDR2 is YYEEEE. The CDR3, as DNA: TGTGCCAGCAGCTTGGGGACAGCTTCCTACGAGCAGTACTTC. It yields the protein CASSLGTASYEQYF.

CDR3 protein: CASSRADRGLNTEAFF. The CDR3 coding sequence is TGCGCCAGCAGCCGCGCAGACAGGGGGCTGAACACTGAAGCTTTCTTT. The chain joins TRBV4-1 to TRBJ1-1; 10 nucleotides match TRBD1. V trimming: 4 bases; J trimming: 0 bases; junction bases outside the gene matches: 5. There are 16 residues in the CDR3. The germline CDR1 and CDR2 sequences are MGHRA and YSYEKL.

J is TRBJ1-4 and V is TRBV5-5, with 9 bases aligning to TRBD1. V lost 4 bases to trimming and J lost 7 bases; unmatched junction nucleotides: 14. Germline V gene data show CDR1 as SGHKS and CDR2 as YYEKEE (reference sequence). The CDR3 length is 17 residues. CDR3 sequence: CASSDPPTGGEVEKLFF. The CDR3 nucleotides read TGTGCCAGCAGCGACCCGCCCACAGGGGGCGAGGTTGAAAAACTGTTTTTT. The variable domain in full, with the rest retrieved from reference TRBV5-5 and TRBJ1-4, is DAGVTQSPTHLIKTRGQQVTLRCSPISGHKSVSWYQQVLGQGPQFIFQYYEKEERGRGNFPDRFSARQFPNYSSELNVNALLLGDSALYLCASSDPPTGGEVEKLFFGSGTQLSVL.

The rearrangement joins TRBV4-1 to TRBJ2-7; 8 nucleotides align to TRBD2. Unmatched junction bases numbered 10, after V lost 0 bases and J lost 3 bases. The CDR3 runs 17 residues. CDR1 is MGHRA, CDR2 YSYEKL, per germline. CDR3 in amino acids: CASSQDAAGVSGYEQYF. The CDR3 DNA follows: TGCGCCAGCAGCCAAGATGCAGCGGGAGTGTCGGGCTACGAGCAGTACTTC.

The V call is TRBV18, the J call TRBJ2-5; no reliable D call. CDR1 KGHSH and CDR2 LQKENI come from the germline V gene. This CDR3 has 14 residues. The germline V and J ends were trimmed by 6 bases and 2 bases, with 13 bases remaining between them. CDR3 DNA: TGTGCCAGCTCGCCGGCACCCCCTCAAGAGACCCAGTACTTC. Translating it yields CASSPAPPQETQYF.

This chain uses TRBV21-1 with TRBJ2-7. TRBV21-1 is annotated as a pseudogene. The CDR3 sequence is 13 residues long. CDR3 nucleotides: TGTGCCAGCAGTTTACGAGGGGTATACGAGCAGTACTTC. As protein: CASSLRGVYEQYF.

This chain connects TRBV9 to TRBJ2-3; no firm D call. Trimming stripped 3 bases from V and 8 bases from J, with 13 bases between. The CDR3 has 13 amino acids. CDR1 SGDLS and CDR2 YYNGEE come from the germline V gene. CDR3 bases: TGTGCCAGCAGCGACCTTCTAACCACTACGCAGTATTTT. This encodes CASSDLLTTTQYF. The full variable domain, with the rest looked up from reference TRBV9 and TRBJ2-3, is DSGVTQTPKHLITATGQRVTLRCSPRSGDLSVYWYQQSLDQGLQFLIQYYNGEERAKGNILERFSAQQFPDLHSELNLSSLELGDSALYFCASSDLLTTTQYFGPGTRLTVL.

This chain uses TRBV5-4 with TRBJ2-7, with TRBD1 identical over 8 bases. There are 13 residues in the CDR3. Germline CDR1 is SGHNT and CDR2 is YYREEE (reference sequence). V shed 2 bases and J 4 bases; nucleotides not matched to a gene: 2. The CDR3 DNA reads TGTGCCAGCAGCTTTCACAGGGGGTACGAGCAGTACTTC. This sequence encodes CASSFHRGYEQYF.

J is TRBJ2-1 and V is TRBV7-9; the D gene is possibly TRBD2 (6 bases). The CDR3 consists of 13 residues. Germline V gives CDR1 SEHNR, CDR2 FQNEAQ (reference sequence). Between the trimmed V and J ends, which lost 5 bases and 3 bases, there was a span of 8 bases. This CDR3 is CASSPGSYNEQFF. In nucleotides, the CDR3 is TGTGCCAGCAGCCCCGGGAGCTACAATGAGCAGTTCTTC.

The gene calls are TRBV28 and TRBJ2-5; D gene ambiguous. V lost 6 bases and J lost 1, with 12 bases in between. This CDR3 has 14 residues. Germline assignment: CDR1 MDHEN and CDR2 SYDVKM. In DNA form, the CDR3 reads TGTGCCAGCAGCGACGGTTTGGGCCAAGAGACCCAGTACTTC. Amino acid sequence: CASSDGLGQETQYF.

This chain uses TRBV6-5 with TRBJ2-7, with D hard to call. The germline CDR1 and CDR2 sequences are MNHEY and SVGAGI. The CDR3 contains 11 residues. The V and J ends lost 2 bases and 5 bases respectively, with 4 bases between them. The CDR3 spells CASSYGHEQYF. The CDR3 DNA reads TGTGCCAGCAGTTACGGCCACGAGCAGTACTTC.

This rearrangement joins TRBV6-5 to TRBJ2-2, with a possible D match to TRBD2 (6 bases). The V gene's germline CDR1 is MNHEY and CDR2 SVGAGI. This CDR3 region has 13 residues. The V gene lost 6 bases and the J gene lost 6 bases, with 11 bases spanning the gap. The CDR3 DNA follows: TGTGCCAGCAGCCCGACTAGTCCCGGGGAGCTGTTTTTT. Translated: CASSPTSPGELFF.

The gene calls are TRBV11-3 and TRBJ1-1; 8 nucleotides align to TRBD1. The germline gives CDR1 SGHNT, CDR2 YENEEA. J was trimmed by 1 base and V by 3 bases; bases with no gene match: 4. CDR3 length equals 15 residues. CDR3 nucleotide sequence: TGTGCCAGCAGCTTCCCAGGGACAGGGAACACTGAAGCTTTCTTT. The encoded protein is CASSFPGTGNTEAFF.

This chain joins TRBV7-9 and TRBJ2-3, with 11 bases lining up with TRBD2. The ends lost 3 bases at V and 4 bases at J; junction bases unmatched: 3. Germline CDR1 reads SEHNR; CDR2 reads FQNEAQ (reference sequence). The CDR3 spans 15 residues. In nucleotides, the CDR3 is TGTGCCAGCAGCTTCACTAGCGGGAGTTCAGATACGCAGTATTTT. Translated: CASSFTSGSSDTQYF.

The rearrangement joins TRBV11-2 to TRBJ1-1, with 7 bases lining up with TRBD1. The germline CDR1 and CDR2 sequences are SGHAT and FQNNGV. This CDR3 region has 13 residues. V trimming: 5 bases; J trimming: 1 base; junction bases outside the gene matches: 1. The CDR3, as DNA: TGTGCCAGCAGCCGACAGGGGAACACTGAAGCTTTCTTT. Protein sequence: CASSRQGNTEAFF.

The rearrangement links TRBV13 to TRBJ2-5; 7 positions match TRBD1. The length of the CDR3 is 15 residues. The germline V gene has CDR1 PRHDT and CDR2 FYEKMQ (reference sequence). V lost 4 bases to trimming and J lost 4 bases; unmatched junction nucleotides: 9. The CDR3 DNA follows: TGTGCCAGCAGCTACGACCTGACAGGGACAGAGACCCAGTACTTC. It yields the protein CASSYDLTGTETQYF.

Note on this clone: This may stem from a read error, because a much larger clone lies one nucleotide away. The sample has other DNA sequences that encode this CDR3 too. The gene calls are TRBV4-2 and TRBJ1-2; D might be TRBD1 (6 bases). The CDR3 sequence is 16 residues long. CDR1 LGHNA and CDR2 YNFKEQ come from the germline V gene. In DNA, the CDR3 is TGTGCCAGCAGCCAATTCCGGGACAATCGTCATTTTGGCTACACTTTC. It yields the protein CASSQFRDNRHFGYTF.

This chain joins TRBV6-5 and TRBJ1-1; 8 bases align to TRBD1. Germline assignment: CDR1 MNHEY and CDR2 SVGAGI. Trimming at V came to 2 bases and at J to 6 bases, leaving 11 bases not matched to a gene. This CDR3 is 16 amino acids long. DNA of the CDR3: TGTGCCAGCAGTTACGCAGGGGGCGCTTTAAGGGCTGAAGCTTTCTTT. Translated: CASSYAGGALRAEAFF.

The V call is TRBV4-3, the J call TRBJ2-1, with 11 bases identical to TRBD2. Looked up from germline, CDR1 is LGHNA and CDR2 is YSLEER. The CDR3 loop spans 15 amino acids. V lost 1 base and J lost 10; bases outside the gene matches: 6. The CDR3 nucleotides are TGCGCCAGCAGCCAAGGGCCGGGACTAGCGGAGGAGCAGTTCTTC. Translation: CASSQGPGLAEEQFF.

The V gene is TRBV6-5, the J gene TRBJ1-2; D is uncertain. V lost 0 bases, J lost 8 bases, and 10 bases lay in between. Germline V lookup: CDR1 MNHEY, CDR2 SVGAGI. The CDR3 length is 13 residues. The CDR3 bases are TGTGCCAGCAGTTACTCGGACTTCTACGGCTACACCTTC. Translating it yields CASSYSDFYGYTF.

The J gene is TRBJ1-5, the V gene TRBV6-1, with a weak D call TRBD1 (5 bases). CDR3 length: 16 residues. The V gene lost 2 bases and the J gene lost 6 bases, with 17 bases spanning the gap. From germline, CDR1 is MNHNS and CDR2 SASEGT. The CDR3: CASSEREGQGSQPQHF. DNA of the CDR3: TGTGCCAGCAGTGAAAGAGAGGGGCAAGGAAGTCAGCCCCAGCATTTT.

Comment on this clone: One end of the junction is discordant with germline, which a read error may explain. The J gene is TRBJ1-5, the V gene TRBV10-3; possibly TRBD1 for D (5 bases). The V gene's germline CDR1 is ENHRY and CDR2 SYGVKD. The CDR3 totals 14 residues. CDR3 amino acids: CASSYNLGGQPQHF. The CDR3 DNA reads TGTGCCAGCAGTTATAATCTCGGGGGTCAGCCCCAGCATTTT.

The chain combines TRBV9 with TRBJ2-7; D unclear. The V gene lost 4 bases and the J gene lost 7 bases, with 24 bases spanning the gap. This CDR3 is built from 16 residues. Germline V gene sequence: CDR1 SGDLS, CDR2 YYNGEE. CDR3 in amino acids: CASSPRSSGLALEQYF. CDR3 bases: TGTGCCAGCAGCCCGAGATCATCTGGCCTGGCTCTGGAGCAGTACTTC.